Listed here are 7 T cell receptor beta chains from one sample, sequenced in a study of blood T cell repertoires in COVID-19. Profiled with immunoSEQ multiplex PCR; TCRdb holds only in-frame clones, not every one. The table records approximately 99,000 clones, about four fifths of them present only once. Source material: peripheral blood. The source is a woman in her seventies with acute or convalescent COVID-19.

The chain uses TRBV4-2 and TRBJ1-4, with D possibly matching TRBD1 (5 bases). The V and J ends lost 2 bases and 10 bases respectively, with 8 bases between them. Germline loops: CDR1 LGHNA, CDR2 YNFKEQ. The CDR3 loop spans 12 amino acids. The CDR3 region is CASSQMGGKLFF. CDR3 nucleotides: TGTGCCAGCAGCCAAATGGGGGGAAAACTGTTTTTT.

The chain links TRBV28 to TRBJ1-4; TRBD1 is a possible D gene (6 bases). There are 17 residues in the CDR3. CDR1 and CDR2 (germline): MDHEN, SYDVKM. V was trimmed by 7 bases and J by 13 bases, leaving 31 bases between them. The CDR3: CASTSVGGQGRNRRLFF. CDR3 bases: TGTGCCAGCACCTCTGTGGGGGGGCAGGGGAGGAATAGGCGACTGTTTTTT.

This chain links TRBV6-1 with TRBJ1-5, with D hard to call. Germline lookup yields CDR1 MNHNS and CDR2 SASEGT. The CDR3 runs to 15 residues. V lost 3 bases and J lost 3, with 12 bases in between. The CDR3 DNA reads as TGTGCCAGCAGTGATCCACTGGGCTTCAATCAGCCCCAGCATTTT. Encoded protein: CASSDPLGFNQPQHF.

CDR3 loop: CASSRSESYEQYF. The CDR3 DNA reads as TGTGCCAGCAGCCGTAGCGAATCCTACGAGCAGTACTTC. The chain recombines TRBV6-6 with TRBJ2-7; the D gene is possibly TRBD2 (5 bases). The CDR3 loop spans 13 amino acids. V was clipped by 6 bases and J by 1 base, with 10 bases between them. Germline V gives CDR1 MNHNY, CDR2 SVGAGI (reference sequence).

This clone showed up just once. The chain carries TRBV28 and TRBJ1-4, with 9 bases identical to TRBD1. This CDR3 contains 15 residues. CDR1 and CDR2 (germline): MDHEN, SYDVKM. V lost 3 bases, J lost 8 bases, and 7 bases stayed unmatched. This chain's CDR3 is CASSFSGTGSEKLFF. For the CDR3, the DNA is TGTGCCAGCAGTTTCTCCGGGACAGGGAGCGAAAAACTGTTTTTT.

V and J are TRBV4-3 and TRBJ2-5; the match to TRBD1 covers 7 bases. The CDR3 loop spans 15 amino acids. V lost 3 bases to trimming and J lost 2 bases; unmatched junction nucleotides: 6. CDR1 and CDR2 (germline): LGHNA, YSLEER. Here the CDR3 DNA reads TGCGCCAGCAGCCAGAACCTCAGGGGGCAAGAGACCCAGTACTTC. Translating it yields CASSQNLRGQETQYF.

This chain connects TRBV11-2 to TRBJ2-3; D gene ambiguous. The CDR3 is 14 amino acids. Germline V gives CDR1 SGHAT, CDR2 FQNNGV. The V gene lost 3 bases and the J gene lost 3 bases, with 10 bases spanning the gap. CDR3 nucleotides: TGTGCCAGCAGCTTTCGGTTACTAACAGATACGCAGTATTTT. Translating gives CASSFRLLTDTQYF.